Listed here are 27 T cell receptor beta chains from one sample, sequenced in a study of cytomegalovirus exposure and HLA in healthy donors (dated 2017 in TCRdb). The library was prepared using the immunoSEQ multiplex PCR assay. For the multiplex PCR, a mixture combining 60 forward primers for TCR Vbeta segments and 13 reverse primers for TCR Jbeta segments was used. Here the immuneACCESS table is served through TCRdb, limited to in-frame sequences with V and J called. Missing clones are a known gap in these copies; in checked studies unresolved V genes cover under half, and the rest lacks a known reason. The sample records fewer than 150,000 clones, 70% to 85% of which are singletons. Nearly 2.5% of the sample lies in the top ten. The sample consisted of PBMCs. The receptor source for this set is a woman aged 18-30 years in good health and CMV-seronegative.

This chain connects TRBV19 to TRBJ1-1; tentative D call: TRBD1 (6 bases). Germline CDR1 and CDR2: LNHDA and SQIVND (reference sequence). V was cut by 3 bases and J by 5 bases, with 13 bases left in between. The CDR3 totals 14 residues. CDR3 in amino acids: CASSIRTEGTEAFF. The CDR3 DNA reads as TGTGCCAGTAGTATCAGGACAGAGGGTACTGAAGCTTTCTTT.

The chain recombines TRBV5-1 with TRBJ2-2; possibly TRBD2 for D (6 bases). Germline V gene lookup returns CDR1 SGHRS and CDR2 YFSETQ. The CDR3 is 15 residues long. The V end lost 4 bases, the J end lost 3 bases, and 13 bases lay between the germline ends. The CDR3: CASSDGTGDTGELFF. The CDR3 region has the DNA TGCGCCAGCAGCGACGGGACGGGGGACACCGGGGAGCTGTTTTTT.

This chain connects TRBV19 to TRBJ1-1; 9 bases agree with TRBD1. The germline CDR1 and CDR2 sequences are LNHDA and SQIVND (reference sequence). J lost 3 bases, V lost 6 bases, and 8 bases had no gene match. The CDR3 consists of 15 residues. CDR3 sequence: CASRSGDREDTEAFF. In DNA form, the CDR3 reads TGTGCCAGTAGATCGGGGGACAGGGAGGACACTGAAGCTTTCTTT.

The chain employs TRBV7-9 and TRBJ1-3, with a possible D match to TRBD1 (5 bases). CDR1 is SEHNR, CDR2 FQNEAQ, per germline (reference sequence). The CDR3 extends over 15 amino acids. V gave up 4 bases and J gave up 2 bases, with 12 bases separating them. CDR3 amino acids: CASSSPGGTGNTIYF. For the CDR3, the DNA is TGTGCCAGCAGCTCCCCGGGGGGGACTGGAAACACCATATATTTT.

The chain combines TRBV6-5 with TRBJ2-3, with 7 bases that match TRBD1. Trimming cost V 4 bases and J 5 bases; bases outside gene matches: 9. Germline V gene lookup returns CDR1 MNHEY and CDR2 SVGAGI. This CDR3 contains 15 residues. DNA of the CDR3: TGTGCCAGCAGTTGGGTAGGGGGCAAAAGAGATACGCAGTATTTT. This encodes CASSWVGGKRDTQYF.

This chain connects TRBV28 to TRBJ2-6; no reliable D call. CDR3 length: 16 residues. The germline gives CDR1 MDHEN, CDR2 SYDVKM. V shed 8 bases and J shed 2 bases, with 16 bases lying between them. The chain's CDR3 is CASSLSNPPGANVLTF. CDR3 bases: TGTGCCAGCTCCCTTAGCAACCCCCCTGGGGCCAACGTCCTGACTTTC.

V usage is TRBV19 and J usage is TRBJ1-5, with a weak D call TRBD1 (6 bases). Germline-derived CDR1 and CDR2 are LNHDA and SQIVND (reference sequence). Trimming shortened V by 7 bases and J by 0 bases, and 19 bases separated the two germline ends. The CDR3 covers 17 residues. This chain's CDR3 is CASTPFGTPYSNQPQHF. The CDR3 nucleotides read TGTGCCAGTACCCCCTTCGGGACACCCTATAGCAATCAGCCCCAGCATTTT.

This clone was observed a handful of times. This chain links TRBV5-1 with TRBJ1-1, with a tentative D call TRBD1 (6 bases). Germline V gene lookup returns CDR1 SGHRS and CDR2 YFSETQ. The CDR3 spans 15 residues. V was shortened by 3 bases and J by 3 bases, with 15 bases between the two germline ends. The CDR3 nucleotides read TGCGCCAGCAGCTCATGGACAGCTGGGGACACTGAAGCTTTCTTT. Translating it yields CASSSWTAGDTEAFF.

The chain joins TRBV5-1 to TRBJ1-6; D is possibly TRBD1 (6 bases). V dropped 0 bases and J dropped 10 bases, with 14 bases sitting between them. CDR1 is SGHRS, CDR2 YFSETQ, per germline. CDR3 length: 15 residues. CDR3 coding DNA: TGCGCCAGCAGCTTGGAGGCAGGGGTTAACTCACCCCTCCACTTT. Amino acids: CASSLEAGVNSPLHF.

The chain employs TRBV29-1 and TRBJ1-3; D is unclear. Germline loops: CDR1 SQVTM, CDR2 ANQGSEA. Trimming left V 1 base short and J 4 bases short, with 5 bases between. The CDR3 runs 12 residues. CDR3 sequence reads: CSVEAVGNTIYF. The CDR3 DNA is TGCAGCGTTGAAGCGGTCGGAAACACCATATATTTT.

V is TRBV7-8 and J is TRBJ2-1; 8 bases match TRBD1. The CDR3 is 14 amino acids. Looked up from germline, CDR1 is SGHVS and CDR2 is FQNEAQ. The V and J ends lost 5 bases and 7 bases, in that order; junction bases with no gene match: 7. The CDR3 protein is CASSPRTGGNEQFF. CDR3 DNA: TGTGCCAGCAGCCCCCGAACAGGGGGAAATGAGCAGTTCTTC.

CDR3 region: CSVSGTRGVNEQFF. The CDR3 DNA sequence: TGCAGCGTTTCCGGGACTAGAGGCGTCAATGAGCAGTTCTTC. The chain links TRBV29-1 to TRBJ2-1; 8 positions agree with TRBD2. In germline, CDR1 is SQVTM, CDR2 ANQGSEA. The CDR3 has 14 residues. Trimming took 5 bases from V and 6 from J; bases not matched to a gene: 9.

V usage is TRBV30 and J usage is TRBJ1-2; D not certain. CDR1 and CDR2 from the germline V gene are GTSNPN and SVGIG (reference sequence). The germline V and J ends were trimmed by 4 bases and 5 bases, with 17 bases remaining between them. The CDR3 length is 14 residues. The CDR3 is CAWTRTTGRYGYTF. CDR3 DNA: TGTGCCTGGACTCGGACTACCGGGAGGTATGGCTACACCTTC.

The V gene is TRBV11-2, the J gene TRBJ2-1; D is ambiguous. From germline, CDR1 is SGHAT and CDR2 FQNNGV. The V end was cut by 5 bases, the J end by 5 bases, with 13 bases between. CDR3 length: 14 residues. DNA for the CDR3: TGTGCCAGCAGCCCAAGACTCAGAGACAATGAGCAGTTCTTC. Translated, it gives CASSPRLRDNEQFF.

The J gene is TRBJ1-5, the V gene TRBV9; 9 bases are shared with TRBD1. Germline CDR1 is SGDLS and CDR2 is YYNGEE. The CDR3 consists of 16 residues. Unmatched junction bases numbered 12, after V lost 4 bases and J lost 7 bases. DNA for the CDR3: TGTGCCAGCAGCCCCCAAGCAGGGACAGGGCACCAGCCCCAGCATTTT. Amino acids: CASSPQAGTGHQPQHF.

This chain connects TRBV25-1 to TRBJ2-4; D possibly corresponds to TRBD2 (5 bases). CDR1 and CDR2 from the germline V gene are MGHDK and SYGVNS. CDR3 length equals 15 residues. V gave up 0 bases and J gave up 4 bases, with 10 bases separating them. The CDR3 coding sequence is TGTGCCAGCAGTGAATATCGGGGTAAAAAAAACATTCAGTACTTC. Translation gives CASSEYRGKKNIQYF.

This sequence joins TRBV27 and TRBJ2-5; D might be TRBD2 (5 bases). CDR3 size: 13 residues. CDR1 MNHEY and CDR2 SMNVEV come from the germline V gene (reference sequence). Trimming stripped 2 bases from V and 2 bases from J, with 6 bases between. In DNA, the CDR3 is TGTGCCAGCAGTTTAAGAGGGCAAGAGACCCAGTACTTC. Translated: CASSLRGQETQYF.

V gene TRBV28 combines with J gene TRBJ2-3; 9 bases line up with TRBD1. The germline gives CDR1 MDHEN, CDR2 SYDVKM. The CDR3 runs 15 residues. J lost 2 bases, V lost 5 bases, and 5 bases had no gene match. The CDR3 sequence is CASSAGTGHTDTQYF. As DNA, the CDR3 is TGTGCCAGCAGTGCCGGGACAGGGCACACAGATACGCAGTATTTT.

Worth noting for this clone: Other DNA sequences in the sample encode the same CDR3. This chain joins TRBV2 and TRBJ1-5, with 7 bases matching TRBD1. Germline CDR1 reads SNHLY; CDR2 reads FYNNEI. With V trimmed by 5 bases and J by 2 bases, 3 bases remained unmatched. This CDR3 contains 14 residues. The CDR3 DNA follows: TGTGCCAGCAGTCGACAGGGCGGCAATCAGCCCCAGCATTTT. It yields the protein CASSRQGGNQPQHF.

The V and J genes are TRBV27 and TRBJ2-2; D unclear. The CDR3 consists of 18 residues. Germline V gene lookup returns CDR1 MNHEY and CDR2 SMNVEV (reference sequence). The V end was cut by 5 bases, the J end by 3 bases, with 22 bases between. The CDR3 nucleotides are TGTGCCAGCAGTCTCTCCGTGGGCAGTGTGATAGACACCGGGGAGCTGTTTTTT. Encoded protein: CASSLSVGSVIDTGELFF.

The CDR3 here is CASSKLGPQGVADTQYF. CDR3 DNA: TGTGCCAGCAGCAAACTGGGGCCACAGGGGGTGGCAGATACGCAGTATTTT. The rearrangement links TRBV21-1 to TRBJ2-3; the table's D gene call, TRBD1, was not cross checked with the DNA. TRBV21-1 is marked as a pseudogene. This CDR3 comprises 17 residues.

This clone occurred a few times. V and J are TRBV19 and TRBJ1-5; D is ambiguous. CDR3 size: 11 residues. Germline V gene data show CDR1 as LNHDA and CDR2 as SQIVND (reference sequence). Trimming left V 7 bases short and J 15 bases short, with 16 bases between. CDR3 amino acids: CASTLAELWHF. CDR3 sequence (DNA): TGTGCCAGTACCCTAGCCGAGTTATGGCATTTT.

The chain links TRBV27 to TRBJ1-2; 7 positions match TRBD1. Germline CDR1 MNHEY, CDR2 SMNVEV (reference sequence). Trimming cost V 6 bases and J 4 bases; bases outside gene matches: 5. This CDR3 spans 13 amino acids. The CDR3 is CASRPDRVYGYTF. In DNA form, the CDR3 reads TGTGCCAGCAGACCCGACAGGGTCTATGGCTACACCTTC.

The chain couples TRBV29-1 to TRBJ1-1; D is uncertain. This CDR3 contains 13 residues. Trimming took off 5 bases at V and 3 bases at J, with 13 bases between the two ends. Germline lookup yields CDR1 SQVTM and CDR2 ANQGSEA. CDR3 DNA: TGCAGCGTTCTCGACGGCCTAGACACTGAAGCTTTCTTT. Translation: CSVLDGLDTEAFF. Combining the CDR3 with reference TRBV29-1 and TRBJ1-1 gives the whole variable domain SAVISQKPSRDICQRGTSLTIQCQVDSQVTMMFWYRQQPGQSLTLIATANQGSEATYESGFVIDKFPISRPNLTFSTLTVSNMSPEDSSIYLCSVLDGLDTEAFFGQGTRLTVV.

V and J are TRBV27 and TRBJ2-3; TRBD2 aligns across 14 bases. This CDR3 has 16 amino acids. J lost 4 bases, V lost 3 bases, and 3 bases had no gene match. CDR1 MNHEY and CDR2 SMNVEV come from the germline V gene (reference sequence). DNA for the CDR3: TGTGCCAGCAGTTTCGGGACTAGCGGGAGTTCAGATACGCAGTATTTT. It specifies CASSFGTSGSSDTQYF.

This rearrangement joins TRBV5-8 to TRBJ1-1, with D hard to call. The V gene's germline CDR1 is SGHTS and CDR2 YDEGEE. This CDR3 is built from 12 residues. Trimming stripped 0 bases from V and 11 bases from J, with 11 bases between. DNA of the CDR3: TGTGCCAGCAGCTTGGCCCCGACTGGGGCTTTCTTT. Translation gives CASSLAPTGAFF.

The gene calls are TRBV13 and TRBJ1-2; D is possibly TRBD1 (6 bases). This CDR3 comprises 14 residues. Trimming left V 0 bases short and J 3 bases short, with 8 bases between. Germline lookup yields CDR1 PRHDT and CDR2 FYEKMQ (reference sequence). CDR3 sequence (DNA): TGTGCCAGCAGCTTAGGCAGGGGCGACTATGGCTACACCTTC. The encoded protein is CASSLGRGDYGYTF.